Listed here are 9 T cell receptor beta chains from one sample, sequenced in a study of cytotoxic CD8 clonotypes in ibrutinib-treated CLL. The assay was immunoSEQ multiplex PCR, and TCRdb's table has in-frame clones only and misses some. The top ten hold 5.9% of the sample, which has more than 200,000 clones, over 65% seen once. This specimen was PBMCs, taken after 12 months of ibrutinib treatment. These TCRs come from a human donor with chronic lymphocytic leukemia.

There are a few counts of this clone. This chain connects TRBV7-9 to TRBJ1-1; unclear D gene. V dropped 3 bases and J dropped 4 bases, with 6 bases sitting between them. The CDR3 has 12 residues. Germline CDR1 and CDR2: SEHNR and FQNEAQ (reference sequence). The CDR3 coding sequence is TGTGCCAGCAGCTTGGCGGGCACTGAAGCTTTCTTT. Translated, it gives CASSLAGTEAFF.

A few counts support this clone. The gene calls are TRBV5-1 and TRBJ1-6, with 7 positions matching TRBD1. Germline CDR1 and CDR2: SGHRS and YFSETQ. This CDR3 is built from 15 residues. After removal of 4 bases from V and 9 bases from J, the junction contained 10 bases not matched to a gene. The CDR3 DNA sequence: TGCGCCAGCAGCCCGACGGACAGGACTACTTCACCCCTCCACTTT. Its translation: CASSPTDRTTSPLHF.

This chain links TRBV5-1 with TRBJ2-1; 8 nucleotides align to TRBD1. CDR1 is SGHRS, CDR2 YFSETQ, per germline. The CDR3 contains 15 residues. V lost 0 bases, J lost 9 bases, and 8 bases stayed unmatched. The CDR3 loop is CASSLAQGGKGEQFF. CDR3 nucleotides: TGCGCCAGCAGCTTGGCACAGGGGGGAAAGGGTGAGCAGTTCTTC.

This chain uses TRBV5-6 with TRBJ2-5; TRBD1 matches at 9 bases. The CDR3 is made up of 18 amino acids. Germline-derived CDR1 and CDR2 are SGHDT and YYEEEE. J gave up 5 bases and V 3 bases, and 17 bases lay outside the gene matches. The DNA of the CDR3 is TGTGCCAGCAGCTCGAACCCAACAGGGGGCATATTAGGGGAGACCCAGTACTTC. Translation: CASSSNPTGGILGETQYF.

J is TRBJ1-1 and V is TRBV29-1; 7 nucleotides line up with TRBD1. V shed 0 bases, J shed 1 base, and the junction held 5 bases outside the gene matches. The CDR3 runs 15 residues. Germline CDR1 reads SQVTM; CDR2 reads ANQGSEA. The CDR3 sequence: CSVEEGTARNTEAFF. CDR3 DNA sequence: TGCAGCGTTGAAGAAGGGACAGCCAGGAACACTGAAGCTTTCTTT.

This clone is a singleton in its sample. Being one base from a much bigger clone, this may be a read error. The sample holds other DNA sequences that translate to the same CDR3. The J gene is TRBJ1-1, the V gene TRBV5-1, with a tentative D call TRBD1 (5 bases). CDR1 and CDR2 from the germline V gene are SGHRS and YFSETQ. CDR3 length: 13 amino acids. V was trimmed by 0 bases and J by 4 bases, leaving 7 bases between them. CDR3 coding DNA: TGCGCCAGCAGCTTGGAGGGGAGCACTGAAGCTTTCTTT. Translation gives CASSLEGSTEAFF.

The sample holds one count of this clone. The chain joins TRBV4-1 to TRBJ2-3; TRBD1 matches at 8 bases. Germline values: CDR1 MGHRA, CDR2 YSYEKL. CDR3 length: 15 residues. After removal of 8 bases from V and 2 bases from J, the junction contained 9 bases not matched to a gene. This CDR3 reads CASADRGHDTDTQYF. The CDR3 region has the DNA TGCGCCAGCGCAGACAGGGGTCATGACACAGATACGCAGTATTTT.

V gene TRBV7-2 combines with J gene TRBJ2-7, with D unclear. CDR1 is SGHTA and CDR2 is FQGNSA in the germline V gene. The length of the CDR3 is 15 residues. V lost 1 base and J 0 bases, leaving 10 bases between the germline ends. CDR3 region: CASSLGLTGSYEQYF. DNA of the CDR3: TGTGCCAGCAGCTTAGGACTCACGGGCTCCTACGAGCAGTACTTC.

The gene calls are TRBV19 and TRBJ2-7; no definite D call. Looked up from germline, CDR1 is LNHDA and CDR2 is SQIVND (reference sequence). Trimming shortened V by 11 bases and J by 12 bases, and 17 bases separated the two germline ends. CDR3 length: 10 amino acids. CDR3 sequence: CAFRVNHWYF. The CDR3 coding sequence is TGTGCCTTCCGGGTAAATCATTGGTACTTC.